This TCR beta chain was documented in a study of blood T cell repertoires in COVID-19. Study in general: T cells, B-cell-depleted T cells, or PBMCs provided the cDNA or gDNA that served as material.

The CDR3 has 14 residues. Germline CDR1 is SNHLY and CDR2 is FYNNEI. J lost 1 base, V lost 6 bases, and 6 bases had no gene match. Authors' processing steps: It was from reference gene primer amplification that nucleated cell counts were estimated. The table came from immunoSEQ multiplex PCR; TCRdb's copy has only in-frame clones and leaves some out. V and J calls and clone size come straight from that table; D and trimming were deduced from the DNA. The sample has 85,000 to 100,000 clones; about four fifths are singletons. This chain connects TRBV2 to TRBJ2-7; 7 bases align to TRBD2. This receptor was identified in a human donor in a cohort sampled during active COVID-19. What was sequenced was peripheral blood. CDR3 nucleotide sequence: TGTGCCAGCAGCCGTCTAGCGGAATCCTACGAGCAGTACTTC. Amino acid sequence: CASSRLAESYEQYF.